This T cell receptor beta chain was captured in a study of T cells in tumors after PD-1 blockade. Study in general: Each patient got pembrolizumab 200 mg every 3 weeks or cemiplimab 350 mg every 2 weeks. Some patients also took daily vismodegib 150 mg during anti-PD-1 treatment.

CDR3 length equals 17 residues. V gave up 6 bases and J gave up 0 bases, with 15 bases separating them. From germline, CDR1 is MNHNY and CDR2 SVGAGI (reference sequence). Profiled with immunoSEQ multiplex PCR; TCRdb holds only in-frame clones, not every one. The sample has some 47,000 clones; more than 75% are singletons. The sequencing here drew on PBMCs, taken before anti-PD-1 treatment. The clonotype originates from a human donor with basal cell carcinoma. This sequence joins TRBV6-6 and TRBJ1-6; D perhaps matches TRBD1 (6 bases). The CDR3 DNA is TGTGCCAGCAGCCGAGGAGGGGGAACCTCCTATAATTCACCCCTCCACTTT. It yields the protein CASSRGGGTSYNSPLHF.